One and the same sample provided the 13 T cell receptor beta chains below, sequenced in a study of CD8 T cells in ankylosing spondylitis. A single record per CDR3 protein comes from TCRdb applying MiXCR to the 5' RACE reads. There are fewer than 250,000 distinct CDR3 sequences in the sample; 8% to 11% occur only once, and 2.5% to 3% lies in the top ten. Sequenced: blood, either unsorted or a sorted T cell fraction (not recorded which). Source of these receptors: a male donor with ankylosing spondylitis or in good health (not recorded which).

This clonotype showed up many times. Here the CDR3 reads CASSRAENTGELFF. In DNA, the CDR3 is TGCGCCAGCAGTCGAGCGGAGAACACCGGGGAGCTGTTTTTT. J is TRBJ2-2 and V is TRBV5-1; D possibly corresponds to TRBD2 (5 bases). Germline CDR1 and CDR2: SGHRS and YFSETQ. V was clipped by 5 bases and J by 1 base, with 9 bases between them. The CDR3 has 14 residues.

In its sample, this clonotype was seen many times. V usage is TRBV11-2 and J usage is TRBJ1-2, with D unclear. The germline V gene has CDR1 SGHAT and CDR2 FQNNGV. Trimming pared 5 bases from V and 4 bases from J, leaving 8 bases between. This CDR3 is 12 amino acids long. The CDR3 bases are TGTGCCAGCAGCGGGGATTTCTATGGCTACACCTTC. Translating gives CASSGDFYGYTF.

The table lists this clonotype with many counts. J is TRBJ1-2 and V is TRBV20-1, with 7 bases matching TRBD1. The ends lost 1 base at V and 3 bases at J; junction bases unmatched: 2. Germline-derived CDR1 and CDR2 are DFQATT and SNEGSKA (reference sequence). This CDR3 comprises 13 residues. The CDR3 DNA reads TGCAGTGCTAGAGGGCAGGGGGACTATGGCTACACCTTC. Residues: CSARGQGDYGYTF.

This clonotype has ten or more counts. The chain has TRBV25-1 and TRBJ2-2; TRBD1 might be the D (5 bases). Germline assignment: CDR1 MGHDK and CDR2 SYGVNS. V was cut by 4 bases and J by 5 bases, with 14 bases left in between. The CDR3 has 15 amino acids. The CDR3 spells CASSVETVKTGELFF. CDR3 nucleotides: TGTGCCAGCAGTGTTGAGACAGTAAAAACCGGGGAGCTGTTTTTT.

The CDR3 DNA reads TGTGCCAGCAGAGAGAGCAGCTTCACGGTGAGGGGCACAGATACGCAGTATTTT. This sequence encodes CASRESSFTVRGTDTQYF. The chain uses TRBV12-3 or TRBV12-4 and TRBJ2-3, with D possibly being TRBD2 (5 bases). Deletions cut 6 bases from V and 1 base from J, with 23 bases between. The CDR3 has 18 residues.

The sample holds a few counts of this clonotype. The chain joins TRBV30 to TRBJ1-1; 8 nucleotides align to TRBD1. Germline V CDR1 and CDR2: GTSNPN, SVGIG (reference sequence). The J segment lost 1 base and the V segment lost 4 bases, leaving 5 bases of the junction unmatched. The CDR3 is 14 residues long. CDR3 coding DNA: TGTGCCTGGACAGGGGGCGCGAGGAACACTGAAGCTTTCTTT. As protein: CAWTGGARNTEAFF.

The chain links TRBV29-1 to TRBJ2-7; D gene uncertain. The germline V gene has CDR1 SQVTM and CDR2 ANQGSEA. The CDR3 length is 14 residues. V lost 2 bases and J lost 0, with 11 bases in between. CDR3 sequence: CSVEKPGYSYEQYF. Here the CDR3 DNA reads TGCAGCGTTGAAAAACCCGGGTACTCCTACGAGCAGTACTTC.

V gene TRBV21-1 combines with J gene TRBJ2-2; the table's TRBD2 call for D was not verified on the DNA. TRBV21-1 is reported as a pseudogene. CDR3 size: 16 residues. DNA of the CDR3: TGTGCCAGCAGCAAGGAGGGGCCTTCGAACACCGGGGAGCTGTTTTTT. It translates to CASSKEGPSNTGELFF.

In its sample, this clonotype was seen many times. The CDR3 protein is CASSLETSGTYEQYF. The CDR3 DNA reads TGTGCCAGCAGCTTAGAGACTAGCGGTACCTACGAGCAGTACTTC. The rearrangement uses TRBV11-2 and TRBJ2-7, with TRBD2 identical over 9 bases. Germline lookup yields CDR1 SGHAT and CDR2 FQNNGV. The CDR3 totals 15 residues. The V and J ends lost 0 bases and 2 bases, in that order; junction bases with no gene match: 2.

This clonotype showed up many times. The rearrangement joins TRBV9 to TRBJ2-3; 10 bases are shared with TRBD2. With 0 bases clipped from V and 6 bases from J, the junction kept 13 bases outside the gene matches. Germline CDR1 is SGDLS and CDR2 is YYNGEE. The CDR3 has 18 amino acids. CDR3 nucleotides: TGTGCCAGCAGCGTAGGGCCGCAATCTAGCGGGAGACCCGATACGCAGTATTTT. Protein: CASSVGPQSSGRPDTQYF.

The chain links TRBV6-1 to TRBJ1-2; TRBD1 agrees at 7 bases. Germline V lookup: CDR1 MNHNS, CDR2 SASEGT. The CDR3 has 16 amino acids. Trimming removed 6 bases from V and 2 bases from J; junction bases left unmatched: 12. This CDR3 is CASSRTRQGSNYGYTF. CDR3 nucleotide sequence: TGTGCCAGCAGCCGAACCCGACAGGGATCCAACTATGGCTACACCTTC.

The V and J genes are TRBV2 and TRBJ2-3; D is unclear. The CDR3 spans 15 residues. Trimming took off 7 bases at V and 4 bases at J, with 18 bases between the two ends. Per the germline V gene, CDR1 is SNHLY and CDR2 is FYNNEI. CDR3 protein: CASKAPPSSADTQYF. CDR3 nucleotide sequence: TGTGCCAGCAAAGCCCCACCTTCCTCCGCAGATACGCAGTATTTT. The full variable domain, with the rest looked up from reference TRBV2 and TRBJ2-3, is EPEVTQTPSHQVTQMGQEVILRCVPISNHLYFYWYRQILGQKVEFLVSFYNNEISEKSEIFDDQFSVERPDGSNFTLKIRSTKLEDSAMYFCASKAPPSSADTQYFGPGTRLTVL.

This clonotype was detected ten times or more. V usage is TRBV5-1 and J usage is TRBJ1-1; D uncertain. The germline V and J ends were trimmed by 1 base and 4 bases, with 8 bases remaining between them. The CDR3 is 13 residues long. Germline CDR1 SGHRS, CDR2 YFSETQ. In nucleotides, the CDR3 is TGCGCCAGCAGCTTGTCGGGTGCCACTGAAGCTTTCTTT. Translated: CASSLSGATEAFF.